Listed below are T cell receptor beta chains from one sample, sequenced in a study of T-cell memory formation after mild COVID-19. TCRdb analysed the 5' RACE reads with MiXCR anew, one entry per CDR3 protein. Among about 340,000 distinct CDR3 sequences listed, 20% to 25% were seen once. The specimen sequenced was PBMCs or a T cell subset sorted from them (not recorded which). Source of these receptors: a man aged 18 to 35 who had mild COVID-19 (a few samples of this study predate the infection). Cell type and time point are not known. Each CDR3 is given with its conserved first and last residue. The order of the fields is J gene, clone size, V gene, D gene, CDR3 protein, CDR3 DNA. D genes are given only for firm matches. Part of the rows lack a size; the others show once, few, many or a class for expanded clones.

>TRBJ2-4|-|TRBV3-2|-
CASSQEKELAKNIQYF
TGTGCCAGCAGCCAAGAAAAAGAACTAGCCAAAAACATTCAGTACTTC
>TRBJ1-2|-|TRBV5-1|-
CASSLGLLGGYGYTF
TGCGCCAGCAGCTTGGGGCTCCTAGGGGGCTATGGCTACACCTTC
>TRBJ2-2|few|TRBV6-6|-
CASTRRAGTGELFF
TGTGCCTCGACGAGGAGGGCCGGCACCGGGGAGCTGTTTTTT
>TRBJ2-2|few|TRBV11-2|-
CASSWTHTGELFF
TGTGCCAGCAGCTGGACACACACCGGGGAGCTGTTTTTT
>TRBJ2-3|-|TRBV4-1|-
CASSQEQGTDTQYF
TGCGCCAGCAGCCAAGAACAGGGCACAGATACGCAGTATTTT
>TRBJ2-1|-|TRBV7-3|-
CASSLQQGAYEQFF
TGTGCCAGCAGCTTACAACAGGGAGCCTACGAGCAGTTCTTC
>TRBJ1-2|-|TRBV5-6|-
CASSLVQGTNTF
TGTGCCAGCAGCTTGGTTCAGGGAACGAACACCTTC
>TRBJ2-1|-|TRBV29-1|TRBD2
CSPAGLRADEQFF
TGCAGCCCAGCGGGGCTCCGGGCGGATGAGCAGTTCTTC
>TRBJ2-3|-|TRBV7-9|TRBD2
CASSPLAGGLTDTQYF
TGTGCCAGCAGCCCACTAGCGGGGGGTCTCACAGATACGCAGTATTTT
>TRBJ2-3|-|TRBV7-3|TRBD2
CASSLTSGGLYTQYF
TGTGCCAGCAGCTTGACTAGCGGGGGGCTATATACGCAGTATTTT
>TRBJ2-7|few|TRBV6-2/TRBV6-3|-
CASSWGTEQYF
TGTGCCAGCAGTTGGGGAACCGAGCAGTACTTC
>TRBJ1-2|-|TRBV5-1|TRBD1
CASRQPDDREGYTF
TGCGCCAGCAGACAACCTGATGACAGGGAAGGCTACACCTTC
>TRBJ2-3|-|TRBV7-3|-
CASSDLAEYTDTQYF
TGTGCCAGCAGCGATTTAGCGGAGTACACAGATACGCAGTATTTT
>TRBJ2-1|many|TRBV5-1|TRBD2
CASSIASGGLYSYNEQFF
TGCGCCAGCAGCATAGCTAGCGGGGGGCTCTACTCCTACAATGAGCAGTTCTTC
>TRBJ1-2|-|TRBV7-9|-
CASSLAGQSLRYTF
TGTGCCAGCAGCTTAGCCGGACAGTCGCTACGGTACACCTTC
>TRBJ2-1|few|TRBV24-1|-
CATSDSIAVSYNEQFF
TGTGCCACCAGTGACTCGATAGCGGTCTCCTACAATGAGCAGTTCTTC
>TRBJ1-1|many|TRBV12-1|-
CASSFATEAFF
TGTGCCAGCAGCTTTGCCACTGAAGCTTTCTTT
>TRBJ2-5|many|TRBV6-5|-
CASSYEGKSQETQYF
TGTGCCAGCAGTTACGAAGGGAAATCCCAAGAGACCCAGTACTTC
>TRBJ1-2|few|TRBV7-2|-
CASSPRSLGYGYTF
TGTGCCAGCAGCCCCCGGTCTTTGGGCTATGGCTACACCTTC
>TRBJ2-1|-|TRBV11-3|-
CASSLVPKHEQFF
TGTGCCAGCAGCTTGGTCCCTAAACACGAGCAGTTCTTC
>TRBJ2-3|once|TRBV10-2|-
CASRGTAGPDPQYF
TGCGCCAGCCGAGGCACTGCCGGGCCGGATCCGCAGTATTTT
>TRBJ1-5|few|TRBV5-1|-
CASSLDGTGGQPQHF
TGCGCCAGCAGCCTGGACGGGACGGGGGGACAGCCCCAGCATTTT
>TRBJ1-2|-|TRBV9|TRBD1
CASTLLLQGTGNYGYTF
TGTGCCAGCACCCTGTTACTACAGGGGACCGGGAACTATGGCTACACCTTC
>TRBJ1-2|few|TRBV7-9|-
CASSYPVGVGGYTF
TGTGCCAGCAGCTACCCAGTGGGAGTAGGTGGCTACACCTTC
>TRBJ2-7|-|TRBV6-2/TRBV6-3|-
CASTRDGISYEQYF
TGTGCCAGCACCCGGGACGGAATATCCTACGAGCAGTACTTC
>TRBJ2-1|few|TRBV20-1|TRBD2
CSALSGGAYNEQFF
TGCAGTGCCCTTAGCGGGGGGGCGTACAATGAGCAGTTCTTC